One T cell receptor (beta chain) is described in this entry. The data stem from a study of blood T cell repertoires in COVID-19. Study at large: Some COVID-19 samples were acute and others convalescent; all came from the United States, Italy and Spain. PBMCs, B-cell-depleted T cells, or T cells provided the cDNA or gDNA that made up the material.

V shed 3 bases and J shed 9 bases, with 6 bases lying between them. The CDR3 runs 11 residues. Germline assignment: CDR1 MDHEN and CDR2 SYDVKM. Original analysis: Reference gene primers were amplified, and this amplification served to estimate nucleated cell counts. The method was immunoSEQ multiplex PCR; TCRdb's version includes in-frame clones alone and lacks a portion of them. D and trimming come from the DNA, and the V and J calls and clone size come from that table. The data show about 220,000 clones, around 84% seen once. The receptor's source is a man in his fifties who had recovered from COVID-19. The chain has TRBV28 and TRBJ2-1; D is unclear. The sequenced sample was peripheral blood. The CDR3 coding sequence is TGTGCCAGCAGTTTCCTAAGTGAGCAGTTCTTC. Translated, it gives CASSFLSEQFF.